This T cell receptor (beta chain) was observed in a study of shared clonotypes between healthy human individuals. Study context: The study enrolled a couple of women and a few men aged 18 to 49.

This clone was recorded only once. The antigen remains unidentified. The assay was immunoSEQ multiplex PCR, and TCRdb's table has in-frame clones only and misses some. The sample contains fewer than 2.5 million clones, under 95% of which appear only once. Study observations and caveats: Generally, naive subsets (rather than memory subsets) showed larger estimated richness. Despite large depth, sorted-subset datasets appeared incompletely sequenced. The donor pool, a small one, limited the genetic and exposure-history diversity represented.

Trimming stripped 0 bases from V and 3 bases from J, with 15 bases between. Germline V gives CDR1 SGHTA, CDR2 FQGNSA. This CDR3 comprises 16 residues. Material for sequencing was naive CD4+ T cells from PBMCs. Noted subset: CD45RA+ positively selected. The receptor comes from a man between 18 and 35 years old in good health. Some clones in this sample may be carry-over from other donors' samples. The V gene is TRBV7-2, the J gene TRBJ2-7; possibly TRBD1 for D (6 bases). CDR3 sequence: CASSLAGDTTRYEQYF. CDR3 sequence (DNA): TGTGCCAGCAGCTTAGCGGGGGACACTACTCGCTACGAGCAGTACTTC.